These T cell receptor beta chains were read from a single sample in a study of CD8 T cells in Susac syndrome. TCRdb re-called the immunoSEQ multiplex PCR reads through MiXCR, storing one row per CDR3 protein. The sample has under 350,000 distinct CDR3 sequences, 92% seen once. Sample: CD4+ T cells from PBMCs. The receptors were gathered from a human donor with multiple sclerosis. CDR3s include the opening cysteine and the closing phenylalanine or tryptophan. D genes are given only for firm matches. Clone size is not always given. Where it is, it says once, few, many or a class for expanded clones.

j_call,d_call,clone_size,v_call,cdr3_nt,cdr3_aa
TRBJ1-3,NA,NA,TRBV7-8,TGTGCCAGCAGCTATCAGGGGTCTCGGGGCCTCTCTGGAAACACCATATATTTT,CASSYQGSRGLSGNTIYF
TRBJ2-1,TRBD2,NA,TRBV6-5,TGTGCCAGCAGTCCCCAGGGACTAGTTTCCGGGGAGCAGTTCTTC,CASSPQGLVSGEQFF
TRBJ2-1,NA,NA,TRBV5-1,TGCGCCAGCAGCTTGGGGACACCAACCGTTGATGAGCAGTTCTTC,CASSLGTPTVDEQFF
TRBJ1-2,TRBD1,once,TRBV4-2,TGTGCCAGCAGCCAAGGTCGGGACAGCTCCTATGGCTACACCTTC,CASSQGRDSSYGYTF
TRBJ2-6,NA,once,TRBV7-2,TGTGCCAGCAGCTCCGACAGGTCTGGGGCCAACGTCCTGACTTTC,CASSSDRSGANVLTF
TRBJ1-2,NA,NA,TRBV12-3/TRBV12-4,TGTGCCAGCAGTTTGGCAGGGGCCCAAATAAGCTATGGCTACACCTTC,CASSLAGAQISYGYTF
TRBJ2-4,TRBD2,NA,TRBV29-1,TGCAGCGTGGCCCGGGGGGGACGTGGGAAAAACATTCAGTACTTC,CSVARGGRGKNIQYF
TRBJ2-7,TRBD1,once,TRBV25-1,TGTGCCAGCAGTCCGACCTGGGGGACAGGGTATTACGAGCAGTACTTC,CASSPTWGTGYYEQYF
TRBJ2-7,TRBD1,few,TRBV3-1,TGTGCCAGCAGCCAATACAGGGGGCTAGCGGACACCTACGAGCAGTACTTC,CASSQYRGLADTYEQYF
TRBJ2-3,NA,NA,TRBV29-1,TGCAGCGTTGGGACCACAGATACGCAGTATTTT,CSVGTTDTQYF
TRBJ1-1,NA,NA,TRBV19,TGTGCCAGTAATCCTTACGGGAGCCTGATGAAGACCACTGAAGCTTTCTTT,CASNPYGSLMKTTEAFF
TRBJ2-5,NA,once,TRBV2,TGTGCCAGCAGTGAAAGAAGAGGGGGGGTCTCTGAGGAGACCCAGTACTTC,CASSERRGGVSEETQYF
TRBJ1-1,NA,NA,TRBV4-3,TGCGCCAGCACCCCCGGACAGCACTCCACTGAAGCTTTCTTT,CASTPGQHSTEAFF
TRBJ2-2,NA,NA,TRBV19,TGTGCCAGTAGTATTATTTGGGAGGCCGGGGAGCTGTTTTTT,CASSIIWEAGELFF
TRBJ2-3,NA,NA,TRBV7-2,TGTGCCAGCAGCTTATTTCAGGGTGCGCAGTATTTT,CASSLFQGAQYF
TRBJ2-7,NA,once,TRBV23-1,TGCGCCAGCAGTCAATCGAAAGGGCTACAAATCTACGAGCAGTACTTC,CASSQSKGLQIYEQYF